This T cell receptor (beta chain) was captured in a study of T cell repertoires in aging, cancer and after chemotherapy. This clonotype appeared a few times. TRB rearrangements spanning V, D and J were amplified using mixed TRB-A/B primers. From the multiplex PCR reads, TCRdb called clonotypes with MiXCR, one entry per CDR3 protein. This table has roughly 2,400 distinct CDR3 sequences, about 47% appearing once. The template was genomic DNA from peripheral blood, not RNA. The V end lost 0 bases, the J end lost 5 bases, and 15 bases lay between the germline ends. Germline-derived CDR1 and CDR2 are SGHDT and YYEEEE. The CDR3 spans 15 residues.

The receptor's source is a human donor with a blood cancer. The specimen was blood. The chain carries TRBV5-6 and TRBJ2-7; no firm D call. The CDR3 DNA follows: TGTGCCAGCAGCTTGGCCCGACCTTCGTACCACGAGCAGTACTTC. As protein: CASSLARPSYHEQYF.